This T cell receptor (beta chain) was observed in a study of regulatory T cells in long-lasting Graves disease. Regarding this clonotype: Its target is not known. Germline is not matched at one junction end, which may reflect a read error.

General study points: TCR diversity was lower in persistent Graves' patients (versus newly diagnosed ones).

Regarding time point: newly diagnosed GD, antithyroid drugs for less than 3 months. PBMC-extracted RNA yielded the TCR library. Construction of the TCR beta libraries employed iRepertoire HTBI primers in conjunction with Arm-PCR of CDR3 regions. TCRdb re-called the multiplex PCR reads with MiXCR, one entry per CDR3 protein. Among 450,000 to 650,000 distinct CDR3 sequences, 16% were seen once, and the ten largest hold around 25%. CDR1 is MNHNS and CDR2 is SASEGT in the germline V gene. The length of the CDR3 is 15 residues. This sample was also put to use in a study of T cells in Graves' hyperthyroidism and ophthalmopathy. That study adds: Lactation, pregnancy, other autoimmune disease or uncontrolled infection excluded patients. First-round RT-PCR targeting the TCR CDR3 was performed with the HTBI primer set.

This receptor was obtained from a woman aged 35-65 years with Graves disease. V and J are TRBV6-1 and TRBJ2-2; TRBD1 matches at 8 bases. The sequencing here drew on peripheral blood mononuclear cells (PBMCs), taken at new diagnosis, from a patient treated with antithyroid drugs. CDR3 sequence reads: CASSPRGRVTGELSF. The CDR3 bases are TGTGCCAGCAGTCCCAGGGGGCGCGTCACCGGGGAGCTGTCTTTT.